The source of this T cell receptor (beta chain) is a study of cytomegalovirus exposure and HLA in healthy donors. Study observations and caveats: Among the CMV-associated chains, three were confirmed in vitro as specific for CMV antigens. A later analysis linked a missense variant in DCLRE1C to the trimming of TCR beta V and J genes. In all likelihood, a cluster of highly shared sequence variants was a sequencing artifact.

Comments on this clone: Its antigen remains unidentified.

Germline loops: CDR1 SQVTM, CDR2 ANQGSEA. This CDR3 is built from 18 residues. The trim removed 0 bases at V and 4 bases at J, leaving 15 bases unmatched. Use of 60 Vbeta and 13 Jbeta primers characterized the PCR. As originally analysed: There were around 80 million unique TCR beta chains by a later count, and about 12 million of them were shared. The protocol was immunoSEQ multiplex PCR, while the TCRdb copy is restricted to in-frame clones and leaves out a portion. The V and J calls and the clone size are those of that table, but D and trimming were determined from the DNA. The sample contains about 130,000 clones, 83% of which appear only once.

The sequencing sample was made of PBMCs. The chain joins TRBV29-1 to TRBJ2-3, with 8 bases matching TRBD2. The receptor's source is a girl between 2 and 10 years old in good health and CMV-seronegative. The CDR3 bases are TGCAGCGTTGAAGATTGGGGGCGCGGGCGGGGGGCCTCAGATACGCAGTATTTT. Its protein is CSVEDWGRGRGASDTQYF.